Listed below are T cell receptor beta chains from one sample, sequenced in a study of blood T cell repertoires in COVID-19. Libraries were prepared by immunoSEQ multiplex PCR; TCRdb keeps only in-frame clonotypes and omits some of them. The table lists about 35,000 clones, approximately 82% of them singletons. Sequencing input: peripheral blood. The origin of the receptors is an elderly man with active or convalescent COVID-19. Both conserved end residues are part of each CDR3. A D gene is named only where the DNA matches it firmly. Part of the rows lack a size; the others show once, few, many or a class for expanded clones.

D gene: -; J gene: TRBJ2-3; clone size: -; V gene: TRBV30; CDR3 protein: CAWKAGIDTQYF; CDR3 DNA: TGTGCCTGGAAGGCAGGGATAGATACGCAGTATTTT
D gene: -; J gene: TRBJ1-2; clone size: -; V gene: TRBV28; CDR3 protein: CASGGQGRVYTF; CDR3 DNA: TGTGCCAGCGGCGGGCAGGGGAGGGTATACACCTTC
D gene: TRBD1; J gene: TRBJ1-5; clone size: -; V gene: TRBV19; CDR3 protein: CASSMSGTGGQPQHF; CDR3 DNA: TGTGCCAGTAGTATGTCTGGGACAGGGGGACAGCCCCAGCATTTT
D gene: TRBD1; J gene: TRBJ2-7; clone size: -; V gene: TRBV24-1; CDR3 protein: CATSDSPQGSGSYEQYF; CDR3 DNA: TGTGCCACCAGTGATTCCCCACAGGGGAGCGGTTCCTACGAGCAGTACTTC
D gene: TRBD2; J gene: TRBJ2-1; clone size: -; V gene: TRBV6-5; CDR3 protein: CASYLAGAIYEQFF; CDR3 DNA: TGTGCCAGCTATCTAGCGGGAGCAATATATGAGCAGTTCTTC
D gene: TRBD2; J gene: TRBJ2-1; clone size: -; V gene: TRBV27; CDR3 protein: CASSSGNYNEQFF; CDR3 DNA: TGTGCCAGCTCTAGCGGCAACTACAATGAGCAGTTCTTC
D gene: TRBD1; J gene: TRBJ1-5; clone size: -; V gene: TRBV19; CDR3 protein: CASSTRQGPGRINQPQHF; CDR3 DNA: TGTGCCAGTAGTACCCGACAGGGGCCGGGGAGGATCAATCAGCCCCAGCATTTT
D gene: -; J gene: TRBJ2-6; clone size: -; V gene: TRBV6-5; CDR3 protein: CASSSQGIAGANVLTF; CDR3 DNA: TGTGCCAGCAGTTCTCAGGGGATCGCTGGGGCCAACGTCCTGACTTTC
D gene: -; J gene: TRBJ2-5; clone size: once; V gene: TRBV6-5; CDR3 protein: CASSTTRGKETQYF; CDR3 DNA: TGTGCCAGCAGTACAACGAGAGGGAAAGAGACCCAGTACTTC
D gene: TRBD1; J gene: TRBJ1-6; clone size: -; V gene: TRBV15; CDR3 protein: CATSSGQGRPNSPLHF; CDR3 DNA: TGTGCCACCAGCAGCGGACAGGGAAGACCAAATTCACCCCTCCACTTT
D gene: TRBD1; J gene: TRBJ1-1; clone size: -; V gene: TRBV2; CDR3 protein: CASSEGGQGMVEAFF; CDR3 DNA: TGTGCCAGCAGTGAAGGGGGACAGGGGATGGTTGAAGCTTTCTTT
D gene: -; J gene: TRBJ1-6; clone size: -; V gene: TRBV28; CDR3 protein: CASSRKTGGDTLVSLNSPLHF; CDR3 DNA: TGTGCCAGCAGCCGAAAGACGGGGGGCGATACTTTAGTCTCATTAAATTCACCCCTCCACTTT
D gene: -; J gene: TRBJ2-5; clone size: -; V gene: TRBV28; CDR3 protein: CASSLSEFLETQYF; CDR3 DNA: TGTGCCAGCAGTTTATCGGAGTTTCTAGAGACCCAGTACTTC
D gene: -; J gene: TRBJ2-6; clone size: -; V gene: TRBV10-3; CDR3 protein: CAIRRQVSGANVLTF; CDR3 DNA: TGTGCCATCAGACGACAGGTGTCTGGGGCCAACGTCCTGACTTTC
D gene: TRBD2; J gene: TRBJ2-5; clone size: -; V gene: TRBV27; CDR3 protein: CASSPYLAGEETQYF; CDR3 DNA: TGTGCCAGCAGCCCGTATCTAGCGGGAGAGGAGACCCAGTACTTC
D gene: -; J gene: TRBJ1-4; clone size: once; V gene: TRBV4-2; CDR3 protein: CASRPREAASEKLFF; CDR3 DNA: TGTGCCAGCAGACCCAGGGAGGCGGCTAGTGAAAAACTGTTTTTT
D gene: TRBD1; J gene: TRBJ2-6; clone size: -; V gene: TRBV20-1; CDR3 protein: CSASFRTGALSGANVLTF; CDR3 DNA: TGCAGTGCTAGTTTCAGGACAGGGGCTCTCTCTGGGGCCAACGTCCTGACTTTC
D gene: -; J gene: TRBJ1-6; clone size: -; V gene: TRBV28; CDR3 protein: CASSLEGIGNNSPLHF; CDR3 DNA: TGTGCCAGCAGTTTGGAGGGTATCGGAAATAATTCACCCCTCCACTTT
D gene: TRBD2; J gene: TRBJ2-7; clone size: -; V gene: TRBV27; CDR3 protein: CASSARTSSYEQYF; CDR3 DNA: TGTGCCAGCAGTGCCCGGACTAGCTCCTACGAGCAGTACTTC
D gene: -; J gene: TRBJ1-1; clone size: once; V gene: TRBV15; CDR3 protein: CATSRDKGVGLGTEAFF; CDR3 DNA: TGTGCCACCAGCAGAGATAAAGGCGTGGGGCTGGGCACTGAAGCTTTCTTT
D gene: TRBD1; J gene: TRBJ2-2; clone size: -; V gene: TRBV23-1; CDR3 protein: CASSPRDRDGDTNNTGELFF; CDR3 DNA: TGCGCCAGCAGTCCCCGTGACAGGGATGGAGACACAAATAACACCGGGGAGCTGTTTTTT
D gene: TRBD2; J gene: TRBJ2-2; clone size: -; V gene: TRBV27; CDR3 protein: CASSLIVAGGELFF; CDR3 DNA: TGTGCCAGCAGTCTTATTGTAGCGGGAGGGGAGCTGTTTTTT
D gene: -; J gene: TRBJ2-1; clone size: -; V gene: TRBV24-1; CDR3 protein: CATSDLTTNEQFF; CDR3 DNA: TGTGCCACCAGTGATTTGACAACCAATGAGCAGTTCTTC